This TCR beta chain was recorded in a study of CD8 T cells in ankylosing spondylitis. Study-wide results and caveats: Clones linked to disease were reported to show significant enrichment in matched ankylosing spondylitis synovial fluid. For ankylosing spondylitis blood, a TCR beta motif of 7 or 8 highly homologous variants appeared characteristic.

As for this clonotype: Its matching antigen is unknown.

TCRdb used MiXCR to reprocess the 5' RACE reads, holding one entry per CDR3 protein. Here the sample spans 400,000 or so distinct CDR3 sequences, roughly 26% being singletons. Per germline, CDR1 MNHEY and CDR2 SMNVEV (reference sequence). The CDR3 spans 13 residues. Trimming removed 5 bases from V and 5 bases from J, with 12 bases in between. This TCR was recovered from a male donor with ankylosing spondylitis. The chain carries TRBV27 and TRBJ2-5; D is possibly TRBD2 (6 bases). Sequencing was carried out using blood, either unsorted or a sorted T cell fraction (not recorded which). The CDR3 reads CASSIGGEETQYF. Written as DNA, the CDR3 is TGTGCCAGCAGTATAGGCGGGGAGGAGACCCAGTACTTC.